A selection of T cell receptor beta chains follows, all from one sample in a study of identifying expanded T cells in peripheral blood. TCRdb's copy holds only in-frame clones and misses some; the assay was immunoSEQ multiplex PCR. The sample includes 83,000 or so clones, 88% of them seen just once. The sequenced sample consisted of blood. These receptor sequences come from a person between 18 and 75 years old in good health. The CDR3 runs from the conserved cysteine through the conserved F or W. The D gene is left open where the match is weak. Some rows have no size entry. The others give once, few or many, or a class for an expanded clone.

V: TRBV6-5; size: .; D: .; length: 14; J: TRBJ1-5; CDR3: CASSYRGGNQPQHF; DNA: TGTGCCAGCAGTTACAGGGGGGGCAATCAGCCCCAGCATTTT
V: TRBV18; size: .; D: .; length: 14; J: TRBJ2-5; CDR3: CASSPVPSGETQYF; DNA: TGTGCCAGCTCACCGGTTCCCAGCGGGGAGACCCAGTACTTC
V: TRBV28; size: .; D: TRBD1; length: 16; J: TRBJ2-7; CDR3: CASSPRSGQAVWEQYF; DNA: TGTGCCAGCAGTCCACGATCCGGACAGGCCGTATGGGAGCAGTACTTC
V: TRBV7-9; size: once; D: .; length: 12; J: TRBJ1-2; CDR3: CASSLDLEGYTF; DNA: TGTGCCAGCAGCTTAGATCTTGAGGGCTACACCTTC
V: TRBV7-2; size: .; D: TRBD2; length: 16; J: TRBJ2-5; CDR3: CASSSTSGREVETQYF; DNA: TGTGCCAGCAGCTCGACTAGCGGGAGAGAAGTAGAGACCCAGTACTTC
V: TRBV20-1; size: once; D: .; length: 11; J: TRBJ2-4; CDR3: CSAGGSNIQYF; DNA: TGCAGTGCGGGAGGAAGTAACATTCAGTACTTC
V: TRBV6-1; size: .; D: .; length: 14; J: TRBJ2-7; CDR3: CASSEHSVSFKQYF; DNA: TGTGCCAGCAGTGAACATAGCGTCTCCTTTAAGCAGTACTTC
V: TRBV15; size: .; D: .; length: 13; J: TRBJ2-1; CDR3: CATSRAPWDEQFF; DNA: TGTGCCACCAGCAGGGCCCCCTGGGATGAGCAGTTCTTC
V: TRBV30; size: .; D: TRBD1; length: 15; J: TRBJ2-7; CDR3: CAWSPLGQGRVEQYF; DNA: TGTGCCTGGAGTCCACTCGGACAGGGGCGCGTCGAGCAGTACTTC
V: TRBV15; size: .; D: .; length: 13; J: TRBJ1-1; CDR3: CATSSLRDTEAFF; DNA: TGTGCCACCAGCAGCCTAAGGGACACTGAAGCTTTCTTT
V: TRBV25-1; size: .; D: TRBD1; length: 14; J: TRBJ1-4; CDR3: CASSSTGESEKLFF; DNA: TGTGCCAGCAGTTCGACAGGGGAAAGTGAAAAACTGTTTTTT
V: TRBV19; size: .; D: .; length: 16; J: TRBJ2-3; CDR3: CASRKDSPSLRDTQYF; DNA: TGTGCCAGTAGGAAGGATAGCCCTAGTTTGCGGGATACGCAGTATTTT
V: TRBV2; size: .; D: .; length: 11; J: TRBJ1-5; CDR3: CASRENQPQHF; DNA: TGTGCCAGCAGAGAAAATCAGCCCCAGCATTTT
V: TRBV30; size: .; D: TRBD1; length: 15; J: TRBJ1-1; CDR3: CAWNPRGQGYTEAFF; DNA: TGTGCCTGGAACCCCCGAGGACAGGGGTACACTGAAGCTTTCTTT
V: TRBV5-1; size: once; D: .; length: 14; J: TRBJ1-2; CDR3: CASSLTGTKNGYTF; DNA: TGCGCCAGCAGCTTGACCGGGACCAAAAATGGCTACACCTTC
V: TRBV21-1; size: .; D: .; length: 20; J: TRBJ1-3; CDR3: CASSKGLPRSRLGSGNTIYF; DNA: TGTGCCAGCAGCAAAGGCCTCCCCCGGTCCAGGCTAGGCTCTGGAAACACCATATATTTT
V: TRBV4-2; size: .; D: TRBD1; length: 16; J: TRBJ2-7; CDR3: CASSQKQDRVAYEQYF; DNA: TGTGCCAGCAGCCAGAAACAGGACAGGGTGGCCTACGAGCAGTACTTC
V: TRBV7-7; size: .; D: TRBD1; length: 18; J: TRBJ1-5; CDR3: CASSLADRGEGANQPQHF; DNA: TGTGCCAGCAGCTTAGCGGACAGGGGAGAAGGGGCTAATCAGCCCCAGCATTTT
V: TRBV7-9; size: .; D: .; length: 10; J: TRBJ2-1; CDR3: CASSGDEQFF; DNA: TGTGCCAGCAGTGGAGATGAGCAGTTCTTC
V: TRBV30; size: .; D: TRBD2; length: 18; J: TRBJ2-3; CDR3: CAWSFLLGLRGGTDTQYF; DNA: TGTGCCTGGAGTTTCCTCCTAGGGTTGCGGGGGGGAACAGATACGCAGTATTTT
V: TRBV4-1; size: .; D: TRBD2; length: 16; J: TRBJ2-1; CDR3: CASSHGLGSSYNEQFF; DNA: TGCGCCAGCAGCCACGGACTAGGGAGCTCCTACAATGAGCAGTTCTTC
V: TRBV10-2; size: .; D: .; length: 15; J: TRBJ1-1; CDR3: CASDVSGTDNTEAFF; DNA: TGCGCCAGCGATGTTTCCGGGACGGACAACACTGAAGCTTTCTTT
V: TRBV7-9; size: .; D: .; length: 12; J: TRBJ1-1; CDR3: CASSLAGTEAFF; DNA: TGTGCCAGCAGCTTAGCCGGGACTGAAGCTTTCTTT
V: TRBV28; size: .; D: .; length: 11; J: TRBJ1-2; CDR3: CASGRAYGYTF; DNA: TGTGCCAGCGGCAGGGCCTATGGCTACACCTTC
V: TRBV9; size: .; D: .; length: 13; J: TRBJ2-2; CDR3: CASREHLTGELFF; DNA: TGTGCCAGCAGAGAGCACCTCACCGGGGAGCTGTTTTTT
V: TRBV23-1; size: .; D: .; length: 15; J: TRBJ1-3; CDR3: CASSQWTGSGNTIYF; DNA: TGCGCCAGCAGTCAATGGACTGGCTCTGGAAACACCATATATTTT
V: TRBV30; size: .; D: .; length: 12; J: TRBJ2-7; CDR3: CAWSVVVNEQYF; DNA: TGTGCCTGGAGTGTCGTTGTGAACGAGCAGTACTTC
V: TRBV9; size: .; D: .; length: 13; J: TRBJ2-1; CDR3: CASSGGTPNEQFF; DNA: TGTGCCAGCAGCGGGGGGACCCCCAATGAGCAGTTCTTC
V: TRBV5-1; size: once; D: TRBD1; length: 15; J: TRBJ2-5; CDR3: CATRPTQGAKETQYF; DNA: TGCGCCACCCGTCCCACACAGGGGGCAAAAGAGACCCAGTACTTC
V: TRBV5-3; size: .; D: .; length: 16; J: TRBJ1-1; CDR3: CARSLGGRRQNTEAFF; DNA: TGTGCCAGAAGCTTGGGAGGCCGCAGACAGAACACTGAAGCTTTCTTT
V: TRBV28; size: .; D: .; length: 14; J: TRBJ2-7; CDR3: CASRTTASPYEQYF; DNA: TGTGCCAGCAGGACGACAGCGTCTCCCTACGAGCAGTACTTC
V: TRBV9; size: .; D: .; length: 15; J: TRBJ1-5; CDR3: CASSRREGANQPQHF; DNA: TGTGCCAGCAGCAGAAGGGAAGGGGCGAATCAGCCCCAGCATTTT
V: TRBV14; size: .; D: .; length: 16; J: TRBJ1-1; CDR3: CASSRDTGTMNTEAFF; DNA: TGTGCCAGCAGCCGTGATACAGGGACGATGAACACTGAAGCTTTCTTT
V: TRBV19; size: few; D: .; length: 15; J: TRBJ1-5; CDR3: CASRSGGHEDQPQHF; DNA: TGTGCCAGTAGATCGGGGGGCCACGAGGATCAGCCCCAGCATTTT
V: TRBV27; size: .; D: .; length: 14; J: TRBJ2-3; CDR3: CASSPGIATDTQYF; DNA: TGTGCCAGCAGCCCCGGGATAGCCACAGATACGCAGTATTTT
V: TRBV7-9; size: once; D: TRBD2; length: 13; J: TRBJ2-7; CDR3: CASSPGLAVEQYF; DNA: TGTGCCAGCAGCCCAGGACTAGCGGTCGAGCAGTACTTC
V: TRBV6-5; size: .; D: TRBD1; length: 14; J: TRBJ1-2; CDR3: CASSSPGQGGGYTF; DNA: TGTGCCAGCAGTTCGCCGGGACAGGGTGGTGGCTACACCTTC
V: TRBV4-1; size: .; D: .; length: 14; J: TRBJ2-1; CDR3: CASSQDQLRDEQFF; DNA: TGCGCCAGCAGCCAAGACCAACTCAGAGATGAGCAGTTCTTC
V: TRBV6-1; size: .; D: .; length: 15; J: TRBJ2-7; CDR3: CASSPQDRVTYEQYF; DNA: TGTGCCAGCAGCCCCCAGGATAGGGTGACCTACGAGCAGTACTTC
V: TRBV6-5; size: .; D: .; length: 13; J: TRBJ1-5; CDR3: CASSYIPNQPQHF; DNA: TGTGCCAGCAGTTACATCCCCAATCAGCCCCAGCATTTT
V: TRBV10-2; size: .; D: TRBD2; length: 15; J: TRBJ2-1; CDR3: CASSESGGGMDEQFF; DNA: TGCGCCAGCAGTGAGTCTGGCGGGGGAATGGATGAGCAGTTCTTC
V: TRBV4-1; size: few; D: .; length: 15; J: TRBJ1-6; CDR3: CASSRGGGRDSPLHF; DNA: TGCGCCAGCAGCCGAGGAGGGGGACGAGATTCACCCCTCCACTTT
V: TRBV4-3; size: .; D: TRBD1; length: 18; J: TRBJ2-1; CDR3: CASSQDPTPTGSYNEQFF; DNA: TGCGCCAGCAGCCAAGATCCAACCCCGACAGGGTCCTACAATGAGCAGTTCTTC
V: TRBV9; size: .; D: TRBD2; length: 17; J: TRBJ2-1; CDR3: CASSVAGASGSFNEQFF; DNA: TGTGCCAGCAGCGTAGCTGGAGCTAGCGGGAGTTTCAATGAGCAGTTCTTC
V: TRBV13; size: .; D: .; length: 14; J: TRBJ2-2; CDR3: CASSFRGEYGELFF; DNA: TGTGCCAGCAGCTTCCGGGGCGAGTACGGGGAGCTGTTTTTT
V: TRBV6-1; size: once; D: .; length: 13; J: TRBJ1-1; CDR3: CANSAAVNTEAFF; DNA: TGTGCTAACTCAGCGGCTGTGAACACTGAAGCTTTCTTT
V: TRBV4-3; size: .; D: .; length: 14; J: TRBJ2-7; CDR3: CASSQGLVVYEQYF; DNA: TGCGCCAGCAGCCAAGGACTAGTAGTCTACGAGCAGTACTTC
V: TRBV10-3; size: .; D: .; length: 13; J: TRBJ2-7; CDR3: CAITEGLGYEQYF; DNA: TGTGCCATCACTGAGGGTCTGGGCTACGAGCAGTACTTC
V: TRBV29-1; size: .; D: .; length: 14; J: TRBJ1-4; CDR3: CSVRWTSTNEKLFF; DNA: TGCAGCGTACGCTGGACATCAACTAATGAAAAACTGTTTTTT
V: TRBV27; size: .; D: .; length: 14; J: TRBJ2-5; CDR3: CASSPGALQETQYF; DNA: TGTGCCAGCAGTCCCGGGGCCCTTCAAGAGACCCAGTACTTC
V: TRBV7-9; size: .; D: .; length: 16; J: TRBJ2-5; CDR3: CASSSSQEDVPETQYF; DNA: TGTGCCAGCAGCTCTAGTCAGGAAGACGTTCCGGAGACCCAGTACTTC
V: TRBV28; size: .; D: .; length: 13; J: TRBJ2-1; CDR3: CASFGDEYNEQFF; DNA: TGTGCCAGCTTCGGAGATGAGTACAATGAGCAGTTCTTC
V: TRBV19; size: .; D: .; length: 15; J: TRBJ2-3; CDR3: CASSMGLASTDTQYF; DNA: TGTGCCAGTAGTATGGGTCTAGCGAGCACAGATACGCAGTATTTT
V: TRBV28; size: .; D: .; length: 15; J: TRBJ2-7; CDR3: CASSPVGAGAYEQYF; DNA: TGTGCCAGCAGCCCGGTAGGGGCAGGGGCCTACGAGCAGTACTTC